The present T cell receptor beta chain was sequenced within a study of blood T cells in healthy people across ages. Study results and limitations: Both naive CD4+ cell counts and diversity were greater in long-lived donors than in aged donors. Underestimates were what the diversity estimates from one million T cells were considered to be.

A minimum of 6 million PBMCs was isolated per sample. A second roughly 6 to 11 cycle PCR used barcoded and J-beta primers. One entry per CDR3 protein, called by TCRdb with MiXCR from the 5' RACE reads. The sample consists of 750,000 or so distinct CDR3 sequences, around a quarter of them appearing once. With regard to this clonotype: The antigen remains unidentified.

These sequences were also reported in another study, on T cells of mothers and their children. That investigation notes: Similar effects of thymic selection on TCR recombination output were recorded in related and unrelated pairs.

Sample: blood. The sequence came from a boy between 5 and 17 years old in good health.

For the CDR3, the DNA is TGTGCCAGCTCACCACCGTTTGGGGACTCTGGGGCCAACGTCCTGACTTTC. Amino acids: CASSPPFGDSGANVLTF. The chain recombines TRBV18 with TRBJ2-6, with D unresolved. Germline V gene data show CDR1 as KGHSH and CDR2 as LQKENI. V lost 0 bases to trimming and J lost 0 bases, with 9 bases between them. The CDR3 consists of 17 residues.